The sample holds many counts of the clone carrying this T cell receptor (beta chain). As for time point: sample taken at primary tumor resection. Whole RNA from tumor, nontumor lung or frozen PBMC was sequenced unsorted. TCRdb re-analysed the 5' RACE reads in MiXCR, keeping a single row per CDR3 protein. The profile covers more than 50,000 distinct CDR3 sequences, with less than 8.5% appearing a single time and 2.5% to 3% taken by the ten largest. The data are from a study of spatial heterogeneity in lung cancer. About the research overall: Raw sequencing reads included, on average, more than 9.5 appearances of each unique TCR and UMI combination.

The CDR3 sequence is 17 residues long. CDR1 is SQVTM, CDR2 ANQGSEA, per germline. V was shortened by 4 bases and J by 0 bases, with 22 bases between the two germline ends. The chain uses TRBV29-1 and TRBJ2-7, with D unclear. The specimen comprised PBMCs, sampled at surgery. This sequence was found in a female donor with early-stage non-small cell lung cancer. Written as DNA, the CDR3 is TGCAGCGTTGTGACCCAGATTTCGGTGGGAAGCTCCTACGAGCAGTACTTC. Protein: CSVVTQISVGSSYEQYF.